This section outlines one TCR beta chain sequence together with its context. TCRdb's table, derived via immunoSEQ multiplex PCR, lists solely in-frame clones and lacks some. The sample records around 60,000 clones, roughly 91% being singletons. Autoimmune disease history or systemic immunosuppression meant exclusion. V lost 1 base and J 7 bases, leaving 23 bases between the germline ends. CDR1 and CDR2 from the germline V gene are ENHRY and SYGVKD. The CDR3 has 18 amino acids. The entry originates in a study of OX40 agonist ivuxolimab in advanced cancers. Study summary: Three patients had partial responses: one hepatocellular carcinoma, two cutaneous melanoma.

The sequenced sample was CD4+ or CD8+ T cells sorted from blood, obtained in a trial of the OX40 agonist ivuxolimab. This TCR came from an adult with an advanced solid tumor such as melanoma, head and neck, liver or kidney cancer. The J gene is TRBJ1-5, the V gene TRBV10-3, with D possibly being TRBD1 (5 bases). The chain's CDR3 is CAISEFEDTEAGRQPQHF. CDR3 DNA sequence: TGTGCCATCAGTGAGTTTGAGGACACTGAGGCAGGTAGACAGCCCCAGCATTTT.